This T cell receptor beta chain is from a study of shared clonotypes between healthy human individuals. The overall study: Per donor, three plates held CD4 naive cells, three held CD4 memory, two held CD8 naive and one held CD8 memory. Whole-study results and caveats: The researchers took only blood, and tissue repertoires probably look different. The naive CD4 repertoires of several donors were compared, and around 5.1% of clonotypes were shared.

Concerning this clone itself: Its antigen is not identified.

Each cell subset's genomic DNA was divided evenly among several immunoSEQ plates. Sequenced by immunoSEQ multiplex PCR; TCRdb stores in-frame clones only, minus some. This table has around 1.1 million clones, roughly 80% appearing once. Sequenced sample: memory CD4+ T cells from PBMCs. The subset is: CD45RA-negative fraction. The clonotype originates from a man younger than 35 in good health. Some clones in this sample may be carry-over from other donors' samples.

The CDR3 coding sequence is TGTGCCTGCAGGCCTAATGAAAAACTGTTTTTT. It codes for CACRPNEKLFF. The J gene is TRBJ1-4, the V gene TRBV30; D gene ambiguous. Germline CDR1 is GTSNPN and CDR2 is SVGIG (reference sequence). V lost 6 bases and J 3 bases, leaving 5 bases between the germline ends. This CDR3 region has 11 residues.